Listed here are 24 T cell receptor beta chains from one sample, sequenced in a study of T-cell memory formation after mild COVID-19 (dated by TCRdb to the early 2020s). Preparation of the library involved 5' RACE. The run used an Illumina NovaSeq 6000. Through fastp at Q25 and MiXCR, TCRdb rebuilt clones from the public reads, retaining in-frame beta chains. A single entry per CDR3 protein holds the most common genes and DNA from its merged rows. This sample comprises 250,000 to 300,000 distinct CDR3 sequences, about 16% of them detected only once. Jointly, the top ten make up over 20% of the sample. The sequencing input was PBMCs or a T cell subset sorted from them (not recorded which). The receptors were sampled from a man aged 18 to 30 who had mild COVID-19 (a few samples of this study predate the infection). The sample titles of this study are shuffled in the database, so cell type and time point are left out; the donor was told from shared clones.

This clonotype has only a few counts. This CDR3 is CASSQGPRQGGNNEQFF. CDR3 coding DNA: TGTGCCAGCAGCCAAGGTCCCCGCCAGGGGGGTAACAATGAGCAGTTCTTC. This chain uses TRBV3-1 with TRBJ2-1; possibly TRBD1 for D (7 bases). The germline V and J ends were trimmed by 1 base and 5 bases, with 18 bases remaining between them. The CDR3 has 17 amino acids. Germline values: CDR1 LGHDT, CDR2 YNNKEL (reference sequence).

This clonotype was recorded a few times. The rearrangement joins TRBV5-4 to TRBJ2-7; D is unclear. V was cut by 0 bases and J by 1 base, with 8 bases left in between. Germline V lookup: CDR1 SGHNT, CDR2 YYREEE (reference sequence). This CDR3 spans 14 amino acids. Here the CDR3 DNA reads TGTGCCAGCAGCTTGGAGGACGGATCCTACGAGCAGTACTTC. Translating gives CASSLEDGSYEQYF.

At least ten counts were recorded for this clonotype. The V and J genes are TRBV5-1 and TRBJ2-7; D possibly corresponds to TRBD2 (6 bases). Germline V gene data show CDR1 as SGHRS and CDR2 as YFSETQ. V lost 0 bases to trimming and J lost 2 bases, with 12 bases between them. This CDR3 region has 15 residues. CDR3 nucleotide sequence: TGCGCCAGCAGCTTGGAGGAGACTAGACCCTACGAGCAGTACTTC. Translating it yields CASSLEETRPYEQYF.

This clonotype was found a few times. The genes are TRBV7-2 and TRBJ2-2; D unclear. Germline loops: CDR1 SGHTA, CDR2 FQGNSA. There are 16 residues in the CDR3. V was trimmed by 2 bases and J by 0 bases, leaving 10 bases between them. CDR3 in DNA: TGTGCCAGCAGCTTAAGTATACAGTCGAACACCGGGGAGCTGTTTTTT. Translating it yields CASSLSIQSNTGELFF.

There are a few counts of this clonotype. The chain couples TRBV12-3 or TRBV12-4 to TRBJ1-1, with D possibly being TRBD1 (5 bases). The ends were cut back, 3 bases at V and 11 bases at J, with 13 bases in the middle. The CDR3 extends over 12 amino acids. The CDR3 nucleotides are TGTGCCAGCAGTTTGGGGACTCGAGGGGCTTTCTTT. It encodes CASSLGTRGAFF.

This clonotype appeared a few times. V is TRBV4-1 and J is TRBJ1-5; TRBD1 might be the D (5 bases). V lost 5 bases and J 4 bases, leaving 12 bases between the germline ends. This CDR3 comprises 14 residues. Germline-derived CDR1 and CDR2 are MGHRA and YSYEKL. CDR3 DNA: TGCGCCAGCAGCACGTCGGGGGGAAATCAGCCCCAGCATTTT. Protein: CASSTSGGNQPQHF.

The chain recombines TRBV9 with TRBJ1-6; no clear D. Trimming removed 0 bases at V and 9 bases at J, with 4 bases between. This CDR3 is 12 amino acids long. Germline lookup yields CDR1 SGDLS and CDR2 YYNGEE. CDR3 DNA: TGTGCCAGCAGCGTAGGAGGTTCACCCCTCCACTTT. Translated: CASSVGGSPLHF.

V gene TRBV7-2 combines with J gene TRBJ2-5; D may correspond to TRBD1 or TRBD2 (5 bases each). Trimming pared 1 base from V and 6 bases from J, leaving 12 bases between. Germline CDR1 and CDR2: SGHTA and FQGNSA. The CDR3 has 14 residues. The CDR3 DNA is TGTGCCAGCAGCTTAGGAGGGGCAGAGCAGACCCAGTACTTC. It translates to CASSLGGAEQTQYF.

This clonotype occurred a few times. One end of the junction fails to match germline, which may point to a read error. The rearrangement uses TRBV12-3 or TRBV12-4 and TRBJ1-1, with a weak D call TRBD1 (6 bases). CDR3 length: 14 amino acids. CDR3 DNA: TGTGCCAGCACTTTACAGGGATCGAACACTGAAGCTTTCTTT. Its translation is CASTLQGSNTEAFF.

This clonotype was seen at least ten times. V and J are TRBV14 and TRBJ2-5; 7 nucleotides align to TRBD2. Germline assignment: CDR1 SGHDN and CDR2 FVKESK. V gave up 2 bases and J gave up 0 bases; unmatched junction bases: 9. This CDR3 is built from 17 residues. This chain's CDR3 is CASSQKGGGAYQETQYF. CDR3 nucleotides: TGTGCCAGCAGCCAAAAAGGCGGGGGAGCGTACCAAGAGACCCAGTACTTC.

This clonotype occurred once. The genes are TRBV18 and TRBJ2-7; 7 nucleotides align to TRBD2. There are 16 residues in the CDR3. CDR1 and CDR2 from the germline V gene are KGHSH and LQKENI. V shed 4 bases, J shed 3 bases, and the junction held 12 bases outside the gene matches. In nucleotides, the CDR3 is TGTGCCAGCTCACTAAGGGGAGGGTTAGGCCTCTACGAGCAGTACTTC. Amino acids: CASSLRGGLGLYEQYF.

Written as DNA, the CDR3 is TGTGCCAGCAGCCAAGCGGGGGCCCGCACAGATACGCAGTATTTT. This sequence encodes CASSQAGARTDTQYF. The V call is TRBV4-2, the J call TRBJ2-3; D may correspond to TRBD1 or TRBD2 (6 bases each). CDR1 is LGHNA and CDR2 is YNFKEQ in the germline V gene. CDR3 length: 15 amino acids. The V end lost 1 base, the J end lost 1 base, and 9 bases lay between the germline ends.

The sample holds many counts of this clonotype. This chain connects TRBV2 to TRBJ1-5; 9 nucleotides agree with TRBD1. The V and J ends lost 5 bases and 7 bases, in that order; junction bases with no gene match: 6. CDR1 is SNHLY, CDR2 FYNNEI, per germline. CDR3 size: 14 residues. The CDR3 sequence is CASSRGTGRQPQHF. The CDR3, as DNA: TGTGCCAGCAGTAGGGGGACAGGGCGGCAGCCCCAGCATTTT. Full variable domain (outside the CDR3, taken from reference TRBV2 and TRBJ1-5): EPEVTQTPSHQVTQMGQEVILRCVPISNHLYFYWYRQILGQKVEFLVSFYNNEISEKSEIFDDQFSVERPDGSNFTLKIRSTKLEDSAMYFCASSRGTGRQPQHFGDGTRLSIL.

This clonotype was seen more than once but under ten times. The V and J genes are TRBV12-3 or TRBV12-4 and TRBJ2-7, with D unclear. CDR3 length equals 13 residues. Trimming pared 5 bases from V and 8 bases from J, leaving 16 bases between. The CDR3, as DNA: TGTGCCAGCAGTCGCCCAGGAGCTAACCAGCAGTACTTC. It yields the protein CASSRPGANQQYF.

In this sample, this clonotype turned up a few times. V and J are TRBV24-1 and TRBJ1-1, with no clear D. V lost 3 bases and J 4 bases, leaving 8 bases between the germline ends. CDR1 is KGHDR, CDR2 SFDVKD, per germline. The CDR3 totals 13 residues. The CDR3 is CATSDGPATEAFF. CDR3 nucleotides: TGTGCCACCAGTGATGGTCCCGCCACTGAAGCTTTCTTT.

This clonotype has more than one count but fewer than ten. V is TRBV6-6 and J is TRBJ1-5, with 9 bases matching TRBD1. Germline CDR1 MNHNY, CDR2 SVGAGI (reference sequence). The CDR3 loop spans 16 amino acids. The V segment lost 6 bases and the J segment 7 bases; nucleotides outside the gene matches: 13. The CDR3 sequence: CASSRGTGRRGQPQHF. The CDR3 DNA is TGTGCCAGCAGCCGCGGGACAGGGCGTCGGGGGCAGCCCCAGCATTTT.

This rearrangement joins TRBV12-3 or TRBV12-4 to TRBJ1-5; unclear D gene. With 3 bases removed from V and 0 bases from J, the gap between germline ends came to 9 bases. The CDR3 is made up of 15 amino acids. The CDR3 nucleotides read TGTGCCAGCAGTTTCCTTCCCTATAGCAATCAGCCCCAGCATTTT. Its protein is CASSFLPYSNQPQHF.

The chain combines TRBV12-3 or TRBV12-4 with TRBJ1-1; TRBD1 aligns across 9 bases. After removal of 6 bases from V and 4 bases from J, the junction contained 12 bases not matched to a gene. This CDR3 comprises 16 residues. The CDR3: CASSQPWTGVTTEAFF. DNA of the CDR3: TGTGCCAGCAGCCAACCATGGACAGGGGTGACCACTGAAGCTTTCTTT.

The chain recombines TRBV6-6 with TRBJ2-7; either TRBD1 or TRBD2 may fit D (6 bases each). In germline, CDR1 is MNHNY, CDR2 SVGAGI (reference sequence). V lost 2 bases and J 2 bases, leaving 13 bases between the germline ends. CDR3 length: 15 residues. In DNA form, the CDR3 reads TGTGCCAGCAGTTACGAGGTCGGGGGCCCCTACGAGCAGTACGTC. Protein product: CASSYEVGGPYEQYV.

This clonotype has a handful of counts. The V gene is TRBV15, the J gene TRBJ1-6, with no clear D. The CDR3 is 12 residues long. Germline loops: CDR1 LNHNV, CDR2 YYDKDF (reference sequence). Between the trimmed V and J ends, which lost 5 bases and 6 bases, there was a span of 5 bases. This chain's CDR3 is CATSSLNSPLHF. DNA of the CDR3: TGTGCCACCAGCTCCCTTAATTCACCCCTCCACTTT.

V gene TRBV12-3 or TRBV12-4 combines with J gene TRBJ2-7; TRBD2 is a possible D gene (6 bases). Trimming cost V 6 bases and J 7 bases, with 13 bases left between them. The CDR3 has 12 amino acids. CDR3 region: CASSWGGGEQYV. The DNA of the CDR3 is TGTGCCAGCAGCTGGGGTGGGGGGGAGCAGTACGTC.

This chain joins TRBV19 and TRBJ2-2; no reliable D call. CDR1 and CDR2 (germline): LNHDA, SQIVND (reference sequence). The CDR3 runs 14 residues. Trimming removed 7 bases at V and 6 bases at J, with 15 bases between. The CDR3 here is CASNQRRGAGELFF. CDR3 coding DNA: TGTGCCAGTAATCAAAGGCGTGGGGCCGGGGAGCTGTTTTTT.

The table lists this clonotype with a few counts. The rearrangement uses TRBV20-1 and TRBJ1-1; D gene unclear. The CDR3 loop spans 12 amino acids. Trimming took 3 bases from V and 8 from J, leaving 13 bases between them. Germline CDR1 and CDR2: DFQATT and SNEGSKA (reference sequence). The CDR3 spells CSASVSFGEAFF. DNA of the CDR3: TGCAGTGCTAGCGTCTCTTTTGGGGAAGCTTTCTTT.

This clonotype was picked up a small number of times. The chain combines TRBV7-3 with TRBJ2-5; tentative D call: TRBD1 (5 bases). Deletions cut 3 bases from V and 5 bases from J, with 22 bases between. CDR1 is SGHTA, CDR2 FQGTGA, per germline. This CDR3 is 17 amino acids long. In DNA form, the CDR3 reads TGTGCCAGCAGCTTTGGTACAGGCAGGGCGAGAGAGGAGACCCAGTACTTC. Translating it yields CASSFGTGRAREETQYF.